This T cell receptor beta chain was recovered during a study of cytomegalovirus exposure and HLA in healthy donors (TCRdb year 2017). Some background on the complete study: An earlier analysis of some 550 of the donors reported 250 to 350 Gb of sequence data and around 120 million unique TCR beta sequences from about 200 million T cells. A later analysis re-analyzed previously published TCR beta repertoires from about 600 donors and added high-resolution HLA genotyping to study TCR occurrence patterns. Donor age, sex, ethnicity and CMV serostatus were compiled alongside the repertoire data. An early release covering more than 500 HLA-typed donors comprised about 320 gigabases of sequencing data and tens of millions of unique TCR sequences. The study aimed to test whether cataloging public T cell receptors could reveal signatures of past pathogen exposure. To predict cytomegalovirus infection status, the study combined high-throughput TCR immunosequencing, statistical association of individual TCRs with disease status, and machine learning. Five DR-DQ haplotypes were handled as single units for association and clustering because linkage in the cohort was strong. A later genetic analysis took genome-wide SNP genotypes for 398 of the 666 donors and used that subset as a discovery cohort. A separate validation cohort of approximately 120 different subjects was used in addition to the 666-subject first cohort. HLA typing included class I and class II loci at four-digit resolution. Typing coverage differed by locus: A, B, C, DRB1 and DQB1 were typed in roughly 620-630 donors, DQA1 in 522, DPA1 in 600 to 610, and DPB1 in approximately 450. An earlier analysis of 587 of the donors applied high-throughput TCR beta sequencing to assess whether each TCR beta V gene segment acted as functional or pseudogenic. The genetic ancestry cluster associated with self-reported Caucasian donors included about four fifths of the roughly 410 genotyped donors. Every discovery cohort repertoire had been produced on one sequencing platform. Rather than using new phenotypic data, the later analysis identified candidate immune exposures from TCR beta sequences and from how often those sequences occurred across donors. On average, approximately 250,000 unique TCR beta nucleotide sequences were sequenced per donor among about 400 genotyped donors of the cohort, with about 19% of those sequences being non-productive. The T cell repertoires of around 730 subjects were profiled by immunosequencing and related to cytomegalovirus serostatus. What the authors observed across the whole study: Linkage disequilibrium might explain the correlated functional status among segregating V segments, but an unknown experimental factor could not be ruled out. Broadly in line with IMGT annotations, most TCR beta V segments showed up in productive rearrangements about 87% or about 30% of the time in an earlier analysis of around 600 of the donors. V-gene and J-gene trimming of TCR beta chains was associated with a missense DCLRE1C variant in a later genetic analysis, and the association was replicated in an independent cohort. The authors suggested that the approach could potentially be extended to other disease states and immunological phenotypes. The 87-base-pair reads could not distinguish some IMGT-functional V segments, including TRBV6-2 and TRBV6-3, so those segments were excluded. Three of the identified cytomegalovirus-associated TCR beta chains were confirmed in vitro to be specific for cytomegalovirus antigens. According to a later analysis, most CMV-associated TCR beta chains appeared to be HLA-restricted, and the HLA associations seemed to be driven largely by CMV exposure. The earlier analysis of nearly 600 of the donors excluded around 17 rarely observed V segments, including chromosome 9 orphons, because counts were too low. The classifier was reported to diagnose cytomegalovirus status with high specificity and sensitivity in both the original and validation cohorts. Across donors, most TCR sequences were observed very rarely, whereas some public TCRs were present in many individuals. Compared with the approximately 710-donor mean, donors in an Asian-associated ancestry cluster had fewer N-insertions in productive TCRs, according to a later genetic analysis. A total of 164 TCR beta chains were listed by the study as associated with cytomegalovirus. Because some donors lacked HLA typing at each locus, the association tests relied only on the typed subset. In a later analysis, several top co-occurrence clusters were reported to appear linked to parvovirus B19, influenza, CMV and Epstein-Barr virus. According to a later analysis, TCR association rates differed among HLA loci, with DRB1 alleles showing the most associated TCRs and HLA-C alleles showing the fewest. Strong co-occurrence of HLA alleles, especially DR and DQ, made assigning TCR associations to individual alleles difficult. The presence/absence analyses assumed that sequencing depth was roughly uniform across donors, and that assumption may not be true. In this cohort, only TCR beta chains were sequenced, and detectable features were limited by the absence of alpha or paired-chain data. A cluster of highly shared sequence variants was judged likely to be a technical artifact of the sequencing pipeline. A further reported finding was that TCR beta sequences accurately predicted the HLA-A and HLA-B alleles for most subjects in the first cohort. Compared with equally common non-associated chains, HLA-associated TCR beta chains in a later analysis were more clonally expanded and had lower generation probabilities. A later analysis associated 16,951 TCR beta sequences with specific HLA alleles at a false discovery rate of 0.05. CMV serostatus was the only immune exposure information available for the cohort.

The cohort was made up of 500 to 800 healthy bone marrow donors. At the time of sampling, every cohort member was nominally healthy, though immune exposures that went unrecorded were likely present. The donor tested CMV seropositive and was one of the 289 seropositive cohort members. Each donor provided a peripheral blood sample, and peripheral blood mononuclear cells were used for TCR beta sequencing. Genomic DNA was extracted from the blood cell samples with the Qiagen DNeasy Blood Extraction Kit. Libraries were built with the immunoSEQ multiplex PCR assay. A mixture of 60 forward primers for TCR Vbeta segments and 13 reverse primers for TCR Jbeta segments was used in the multiplex PCR. The CDR3 region of rearranged TCR beta genes was amplified from genomic DNA by a multiplex PCR assay. The amplified TCR beta libraries were sequenced on the Illumina HiSeq System as 87-base-pair reads. The authors' analysis ran thus. In a later analysis, 77 million or so unique TCR beta chains were counted across the roughly 700 repertoires, and roughly 10 million of these chains were shared by at least two donors. Raw reads were error-corrected and collapsed into unique sequences by a nearest-neighbor algorithm in which closely related sequences were merged to remove PCR and sequencing errors. V, D and J gene segments were assigned by aligning CDR3 sequences to IMGT reference sequences. Each retained sequence needed at least a six-nucleotide match to both a V gene segment and a J gene segment. A rearrangement counted as productive if the CDR3 had no stop codons and remained in frame with V and J, and every other rearrangement counted as non-productive. CDR3 was defined by IMGT convention, running from the second conserved V-encoded cysteine to the conserved J-encoded phenylalanine. The earlier analysis of more than 450 of the donors excluded sequences that lacked an unambiguous match to a single V gene segment. In an earlier analysis of about 590 of the donors, a V segment was called functional when productive rearrangements were above 56.7%, and segregating when the standard deviation between donors exceeded 5%. A statistical classification framework was built for diagnosing cytomegalovirus status from the catalog of TCR beta chain sequences. In a later analysis, TCR nucleotide sequences were compared against IMGT/GENE-DB human TR gene sequences so that V and J genes could be assigned. A later analysis assigned CDR3 sequences and most-parsimonious VDJ recombination scenarios with the TCRdist pipeline. In a later analysis, each TCR beta chain was defined by its CDR3 amino acid sequence together with its V-gene family, and reads without a unique V-gene family were excluded. As a way to deal with suspected cross-contamination and a sequencing artifact, a later analysis dropped approximately 590 nucleotide sequences that were highly shared and had low generation probability. For each public chain, a later analysis derived a clonal expansion index from normalized ranks of inferred template counts within each repertoire. In a later analysis, generation probabilities were computed with a VDJ recombination model fitted to out-of-frame rearrangements, and the resulting probabilities were checked against IGoR. In a later analysis, TCR-TCR, TCR-HLA and TCR-CMV co-occurrence was scored with hypergeometric tests, and a repertoire-size bias correction was applied to TCR pairs. To estimate false discovery rates, a later analysis permuted the HLA or CMV assignments 20 times. In a later analysis, co-occurring TCRs were grouped using DBSCAN, with TCRdist sequence similarity added in when clustering inside HLA-allele-positive subsets. Co-occurrence clustering excluded repertoires with fewer than 30,000 or more than 120,000 public chains, plus five with anomalous nucleotide sharing. Here the immuneACCESS table is served through TCRdb, limited to in-frame sequences with V and J called. Missing clones are a known gap in these copies; in checked studies unresolved V genes cover under half, and the rest lacks a known reason. The D gene and trimming were derived from the DNA, and the V and J assignments and clone size from that table. The sample table contains roughly 120,000 clones; only one count was recorded for around 80% of them. The top ten clonotypes cover approximately 4% of the sample.

The CDR3 contains 14 residues, cysteine and phenylalanine counted. Only the CDR3 part of the read is kept: 42 bases, read in frame from the first base. The junction shows trimming of 6 bases on V and 2 bases on J, and the gene matches do not reach 6 bases of it. CDR1 and CDR2 are drawn from the germline V gene: MDHEN, SYDVKM. As to this clone: Its recognized antigen is unknown. No base qualities exist here, and no much larger clone lies one base off it.

The chain joins TRBV28 to TRBJ1-1; 7 junctional bases match TRBD1. The sequenced material came from PBMCs. The clonotype was recovered from a man aged 25 to 40 in good health and CMV-seropositive. CDR3 loop: CASSPDRINTEAFF. The DNA sequence is given as TGTGCCAGCAGCCCGGACAGGATTAACACTGAAGCTTTCTTT.